This T cell receptor (beta chain) was retrieved from a study of immune cell composition in non-small cell lung cancer. Normal lung sampling was at least 3 cm from the tumour, as distant as possible. The V gene's germline CDR1 is SGHDT and CDR2 YYEEEE. V was shortened by 2 bases and J by 6 bases, with 11 bases between the two germline ends. CDR3 size: 13 residues. The repertoire was sequenced with immunoSEQ multiplex PCR; TCRdb's copy has only in-frame clones and lacks some. Counted here are about 6,700 clones, roughly two thirds occurring once; the ten biggest clones make up around 10%. This clone was detected a few times.

This chain joins TRBV5-6 and TRBJ2-5, with D maybe TRBD2 (5 bases). The clonotype originates from a human donor with non-small cell lung cancer. The sample comprised non-adjacent lung tissue. The CDR3 protein is CASSFTREQTQYF. The DNA of the CDR3 is TGTGCCAGCAGCTTCACTAGGGAGCAGACCCAGTACTTC.